The 30 T cell receptor beta chains listed next were all sequenced from one sample in a study of T cell responses to AZD1222 COVID-19 vaccine. The protocol was immunoSEQ multiplex PCR, while the TCRdb copy is restricted to in-frame clones and leaves out a portion. Among tens of thousands of clones listed, roughly 90% were seen once. The sample consisted of peripheral blood, taken on day 0 of AZD1222 vaccination. These receptors were taken from an adult in good health.

The J gene is TRBJ1-5, the V gene TRBV15, with a tentative D call TRBD1 (6 bases). The CDR3 runs 15 residues. Germline CDR1 LNHNV, CDR2 YYDKDF (reference sequence). The V and J ends lost 0 bases and 3 bases respectively, with 9 bases between them. The CDR3 sequence: CATSRDQGTNQPQHF. In nucleotides, the CDR3 is TGTGCCACCAGCAGAGATCAGGGGACCAATCAGCCCCAGCATTTT.

This sequence joins TRBV27 and TRBJ1-5; no clear D. The CDR3 runs to 14 residues. V was trimmed by 0 bases and J by 4 bases, leaving 7 bases between them. Germline V gene sequence: CDR1 MNHEY, CDR2 SMNVEV (reference sequence). The CDR3 DNA follows: TGTGCCAGCAGTTTATCGGGCGAAAATCAGCCCCAGCATTTT. Translating it yields CASSLSGENQPQHF.

The J gene is TRBJ1-1, the V gene TRBV7-9; 8 nucleotides agree with TRBD1. The CDR3 is made up of 16 amino acids. Germline V gene lookup returns CDR1 SEHNR and CDR2 FQNEAQ (reference sequence). Trimming at V came to 3 bases and at J to 1 base, leaving 7 bases not matched to a gene. The CDR3 loop is CASSFLDRVWNTEAFF. The DNA for the CDR3 is TGTGCCAGCAGCTTCTTGGACAGGGTGTGGAACACTGAAGCTTTCTTT.

This chain uses TRBV30 with TRBJ1-2; 8 bases line up with TRBD1. This CDR3 contains 13 residues. V shed 8 bases, J shed 6 bases, and the junction held 11 bases outside the gene matches. CDR1 and CDR2 (germline): GTSNPN, SVGIG (reference sequence). The CDR3 loop reads CARKTGAFDGYTF. The DNA for the CDR3 is TGTGCCAGAAAGACAGGGGCGTTTGATGGCTACACCTTC.

This chain joins TRBV11-2 and TRBJ2-2; D uncertain. Germline lookup yields CDR1 SGHAT and CDR2 FQNNGV. V was cut by 5 bases and J by 7 bases, with 8 bases left in between. There are 12 residues in the CDR3. CDR3 nucleotides: TGTGCCAGCAGCCCCCTAGGCGGGGAGCTGTTTTTT. Protein product: CASSPLGGELFF.

The chain employs TRBV6-5 and TRBJ1-2, with TRBD1 identical over 8 bases. The V gene end was trimmed by 7 bases and the J gene end by 7 bases; junction bases not matched to a gene: 5. The CDR3 extends over 12 amino acids. Germline assignment: CDR1 MNHEY and CDR2 SVGAGI. The CDR3 DNA reads TGTGCCAGCACCCGGACAGGGAGTGGCTACACCTTC. It specifies CASTRTGSGYTF.

The J gene is TRBJ1-1, the V gene TRBV6-5, with 7 nucleotides matching TRBD1. This CDR3 spans 14 amino acids. Germline CDR1 reads MNHEY; CDR2 reads SVGAGI. The junction had 5 bases not matched to a gene; V was cut back by 2 bases and J by 5 bases. The CDR3 nucleotides are TGTGCCAGCAGTTACCTGACAGGGACGACTGAAGCTTTCTTT. It codes for CASSYLTGTTEAFF.

As DNA, the CDR3 is TGTGCCAGCAGTGACTCGACAGGGGGTGCAGATACGCAGTATTTT. The encoded protein is CASSDSTGGADTQYF. This chain connects TRBV6-4 to TRBJ2-3; TRBD1 aligns across 9 bases. V lost 0 bases, J lost 4 bases, and 2 bases stayed unmatched. The CDR3 spans 15 residues. Germline V lookup: CDR1 MRHNA, CDR2 SNTAGT.

The J gene is TRBJ1-2, the V gene TRBV21-1. TRBV21-1 is labeled a pseudogene. The CDR3 contains 14 residues. The CDR3 region has the DNA TGTGCCAGCAGCAAAGCGGGAAAAGAGGATGGCTACACCTTC. This encodes CASSKAGKEDGYTF.

The chain joins TRBV15 to TRBJ2-2; D might be TRBD2 (5 bases). CDR3 length: 15 residues. Germline values: CDR1 LNHNV, CDR2 YYDKDF (reference sequence). The V gene lost 0 bases and the J gene lost 7 bases, with 12 bases spanning the gap. Written as DNA, the CDR3 is TGTGCCACCAGCAGAGAACTAGGCGCATTCGGGGAGCTGTTTTTT. Translating it yields CATSRELGAFGELFF.

This chain connects TRBV18 to TRBJ1-2, with 9 bases matching TRBD1. Germline values: CDR1 KGHSH, CDR2 LQKENI. The CDR3 loop spans 16 amino acids. Trimming took 1 base from V and 4 from J; bases not matched to a gene: 7. CDR3: CASSPRTGEGTYGYTF. The CDR3 DNA reads as TGTGCCAGCTCACCACGGACAGGGGAAGGGACCTATGGCTACACCTTC. The full variable domain, rest sourced from reference TRBV18 and TRBJ1-2, is NAGVMQNPRHLVRRRGQEARLRCSPMKGHSHVYWYRQLPEEGLKFMVYLQKENIIDESGMPKERFSAEFPKEGPSILRIQQVVRGDSAAYFCASSPRTGEGTYGYTFGSGTRLTVV.

The rearrangement links TRBV25-1 to TRBJ1-1, with 10 bases aligning to TRBD1. CDR1 and CDR2 from the germline V gene are MGHDK and SYGVNS. Unmatched junction bases numbered 3, after V lost 3 bases and J lost 5 bases. The CDR3 loop spans 14 amino acids. CDR3 sequence reads: CASSEDRGWTEAFF. CDR3 nucleotides: TGTGCCAGCAGTGAGGACAGGGGGTGGACTGAAGCTTTCTTT.

V gene TRBV6-1 combines with J gene TRBJ2-2; a possible D gene is TRBD2 (7 bases). This CDR3 is built from 15 residues. V lost 2 bases, J lost 3 bases, and 10 bases lay in between. Germline loops: CDR1 MNHNS, CDR2 SASEGT. CDR3 amino acids: CASSEKGGYTGELFF. The DNA of the CDR3 is TGTGCCAGCAGTGAAAAGGGGGGGTACACCGGGGAGCTGTTTTTT.

The rearrangement links TRBV29-1 to TRBJ2-2; D possibly matches TRBD1 or TRBD2 (5 bases each). The germline V gene encodes CDR1 SQVTM and CDR2 ANQGSEA. V shed 7 bases and J shed 1 base, with 10 bases lying between them. This CDR3 has 13 amino acids. CDR3 residues: CSAGTLNTGELFF. CDR3 nucleotides: TGCAGCGCCGGGACCCTGAACACCGGGGAGCTGTTTTTT.

This clone occurred a few times. The chain combines TRBV28 with TRBJ1-4; 9 bases are a match to TRBD1. CDR3 length: 13 residues. The junction had 2 bases not matched to a gene; V was cut back by 6 bases and J by 6 bases. The V gene's germline CDR1 is MDHEN and CDR2 SYDVKM. The CDR3 DNA sequence: TGTGCCAGCAGGACAGGGGGATATGAAAAACTGTTTTTT. Translating gives CASRTGGYEKLFF.

This sequence joins TRBV5-5 and TRBJ1-4; 9 bases are shared with TRBD1. CDR1 and CDR2 (germline): SGHKS, YYEKEE (reference sequence). V lost 2 bases to trimming and J lost 7 bases; unmatched junction nucleotides: 6. The CDR3 sequence is 15 residues long. In DNA, the CDR3 is TGTGCCAGCAGCTTCCCTGACAGGGGGGGTGAAAAACTGTTTTTT. This encodes CASSFPDRGGEKLFF. Complete variable domain (other parts from reference TRBV5-5 and TRBJ1-4): DAGVTQSPTHLIKTRGQQVTLRCSPISGHKSVSWYQQVLGQGPQFIFQYYEKEERGRGNFPDRFSARQFPNYSSELNVNALLLGDSALYLCASSFPDRGGEKLFFGSGTQLSVL.

This clone was detected only once. The chain's CDR3 is CASSEAGAPAMQPQHF. The DNA for the CDR3 is TGTGCCAGCAGTGAAGCAGGGGCCCCCGCCATGCAGCCCCAGCATTTT. V gene TRBV6-1 combines with J gene TRBJ1-5; a possible D gene is TRBD1 (5 bases). The ends were cut back, 0 bases at V and 7 bases at J, with 16 bases in the middle. The CDR3 is made up of 16 amino acids. Looked up from germline, CDR1 is MNHNS and CDR2 is SASEGT.

In this sample, this clone turned up a few times. The CDR3 loop is CAPQDYGYTF. The CDR3 DNA follows: TGTGCCCCCCAGGACTATGGCTACACCTTC. The chain employs TRBV19 and TRBJ1-2; D ambiguous. Germline-derived CDR1 and CDR2 are LNHDA and SQIVND (reference sequence). This CDR3 is 10 amino acids long. The V end lost 11 bases, the J end lost 3 bases, and 7 bases lay between the germline ends.

The chain is built from TRBV30 and TRBJ2-7; D call uncertain. Looked up from germline, CDR1 is GTSNPN and CDR2 is SVGIG (reference sequence). This CDR3 is built from 14 residues. V was cut by 2 bases and J by 6 bases, with 17 bases left in between. The CDR3 region is CAWSPRPVLPEQYF. DNA of the CDR3: TGTGCCTGGAGTCCCCGACCGGTACTCCCCGAGCAGTACTTC.

This sequence joins TRBV28 and TRBJ2-7; D ambiguous. CDR1 MDHEN and CDR2 SYDVKM come from the germline V gene. CDR3 length: 15 amino acids. V lost 1 base to trimming and J lost 4 bases, with 14 bases between them. The CDR3 spells CASSLFELNTYEQYF. The DNA of the CDR3 is TGTGCCAGCAGTTTATTCGAACTAAATACATACGAGCAGTACTTC. Together with reference TRBV28 and TRBJ2-7, the CDR3 gives the full variable domain: DVKVTQSSRYLVKRTGEKVFLECVQDMDHENMFWYRQDPGLGLRLIYFSYDVKMKEKGDIPEGYSVSREKKERFSLILESASTNQTSMYLCASSLFELNTYEQYFGPGTRLTVT.

Written as DNA, the CDR3 is TGTGCCAGCAGCCCCGGGACAAATAATCAGCCCCAGCATTTT. This sequence encodes CASSPGTNNQPQHF. V gene TRBV11-2 combines with J gene TRBJ1-5; weak D call: TRBD1 (6 bases). V lost 5 bases to trimming and J lost 4 bases, with 12 bases between them. CDR1 is SGHAT, CDR2 FQNNGV, per germline. This CDR3 is 14 amino acids long. The variable domain in full, with the rest retrieved from reference TRBV11-2 and TRBJ1-5, is EAGVAQSPRYKIIEKRQSVAFWCNPISGHATLYWYQQILGQGPKLLIQFQNNGVVDDSQLPKDRFSAERLKGVDSTLKIQPAKLEDSAVYLCASSPGTNNQPQHFGDGTRLSIL.

This chain joins TRBV7-2 and TRBJ1-5, with 9 bases identical to TRBD1. Looked up from germline, CDR1 is SGHTA and CDR2 is FQGNSA. CDR3 length equals 15 residues. Losses at the gene ends were 0 bases for V and 4 bases for J; bases not matched to a gene: 1. Here the CDR3 reads CASSLAGTGNQPQHF. Here the CDR3 DNA reads TGTGCCAGCAGCTTAGCGGGGACAGGGAATCAGCCCCAGCATTTT.

The chain links TRBV4-3 to TRBJ2-1, with D possibly being TRBD1 or TRBD2 (7 bases each). The CDR3 consists of 15 residues. Trimming took off 2 bases at V and 6 bases at J, with 14 bases between the two ends. CDR1 and CDR2 from the germline V gene are LGHNA and YSLEER. The DNA for the CDR3 is TGCGCCAGCAGCCAAAAAGACAGGGAGGGCAATGAGCAGTTCTTC. Its protein product is CASSQKDREGNEQFF.

The rearrangement links TRBV6-5 to TRBJ2-1, with 10 bases identical to TRBD2. Germline loops: CDR1 MNHEY, CDR2 SVGAGI. J lost 3 bases, V lost 5 bases, and 4 bases had no gene match. This CDR3 has 15 amino acids. The CDR3 here is CASSPGTSDYNEQFF. Written as DNA, the CDR3 is TGTGCCAGCAGTCCAGGGACTAGCGACTACAATGAGCAGTTCTTC.

A remark on this clone: The same CDR3 arises from other DNA sequences in this sample as well. The V and J genes are TRBV6-1 and TRBJ1-1; 11 bases are shared with TRBD1. The CDR3 consists of 16 residues. CDR1 is MNHNS and CDR2 is SASEGT in the germline V gene. V was pared by 0 bases and J by 4 bases, with 4 bases of the junction left unmatched. The CDR3 bases are TGTGCCAGCAGTGAAGCAGAGGGACAGGGGGGCACTGAAGCTTTCTTT. This translates into CASSEAEGQGGTEAFF.

This clone showed up just once. The V call is TRBV5-8, the J call TRBJ2-6; D not certain. The V gene lost 5 bases and the J gene lost 4 bases, with 19 bases spanning the gap. This CDR3 comprises 17 residues. Germline V gene sequence: CDR1 SGHTS, CDR2 YDEGEE. The CDR3 DNA sequence: TGTGCCAGCAGTACGGGCTCCTTTGTCACGGGGGCCAACGTCCTGACTTTC. Translation gives CASSTGSFVTGANVLTF.

This clone was counted at least ten times. One junction end does not reproduce the germline sequence, and a read error may be involved. The rearrangement joins TRBV11-2 to TRBJ1-2; 8 bases are shared with TRBD1. The CDR3 totals 11 residues. Germline CDR1 and CDR2: SGHAT and FQNNGV. DNA of the CDR3: TGTGCCAGCAGCGCGGGACAGGAGTCAATTTTC. This translates into CASSAGQESIF.

The rearrangement joins TRBV10-3 to TRBJ2-7; D is perhaps TRBD2 (5 bases). The CDR3 covers 15 residues. The V and J ends lost 4 bases and 0 bases respectively, with 13 bases between them. Germline values: CDR1 ENHRY, CDR2 SYGVKD. CDR3 DNA sequence: TGTGCCATCAGTGGATCGGGGTCCCACTCCTACGAGCAGTACTTC. It yields the protein CAISGSGSHSYEQYF.

The V call is TRBV21-1, the J call TRBJ2-1; the DNA was not used to check the table's D call, TRBD1. TRBV21-1 is marked as a pseudogene. The CDR3 runs 11 residues. The CDR3, as DNA: TGTGCCAGCAGCACGCCAGGGGAGCAGTTCTTC. Its protein is CASSTPGEQFF.

The V call is TRBV5-1, the J call TRBJ2-7; 12 nucleotides agree with TRBD2. The CDR3 extends over 15 amino acids. Germline trimming cut 4 bases from V and 2 bases from J; bases unmatched to any gene: 4. The germline gives CDR1 SGHRS, CDR2 YFSETQ. Here the CDR3 reads CASSKRLAGAYEQYF. The DNA of the CDR3 is TGCGCCAGCAGCAAACGACTAGCGGGGGCCTACGAGCAGTACTTC.